This TCR beta chain comes out of a study of blood T cells in healthy people across ages. Alongside a J-beta primer mix, a sample-barcoded 5' primer served in a second PCR lasting about 6 to 11 cycles. In TCRdb, the 5' RACE reads were re-called with MiXCR into one record per CDR3 protein. The sample holds roughly 1,300,000 distinct CDR3 sequences, almost 60% seen once. The CDR3 contains 16 residues. The junction had 9 bases not matched to a gene; V was cut back by 7 bases and J by 0 bases. CDR1 is SNHLY and CDR2 is FYNNEI in the germline V gene. The chain has TRBV2 and TRBJ2-4; TRBD1 aligns across 7 bases. The sequencing sample was made of blood. The receptor comes from a man between 18 and 29 years old in good health. The CDR3, as DNA: TGTGCCAGCATGAGTCTTAGGGGGCAAGCCAAAAACATTCAGTACTTC. This sequence encodes CASMSLRGQAKNIQYF.